The 15 T cell receptor beta chains given below trace back to one sample, sequenced in a study of T-cell reconstitution after alpha-beta-depleted transplantation in children. Study conclusions and caveats: T cells produced anew were the main source of T-cell counts and diversity one year after transplant.

These receptors' targets are unknown. Unique molecular identifiers were incorporated during preparation of the TCRbeta library. TCRdb re-derived calls from the PCR reads in MiXCR, one entry per CDR3 protein. The repertoire holds about 300,000 distinct CDR3 sequences, 6.5% to 9% seen once, with approximately 9.1% in the top ten. The specimen was peripheral blood, collected 360 days after TCRalphabeta/CD19-depleted stem cell transplant. Receptors originate from a female patient aged 2-9 years who had a stem cell transplant for Fanconi anemia, so the T cells may come from the graft donor.

The chain recombines TRBV7-9 with TRBJ1-3; D may be TRBD1 (6 bases). The germline V and J ends were trimmed by 3 bases and 5 bases, with 11 bases remaining between them. Germline V gives CDR1 SEHNR, CDR2 FQNEAQ (reference sequence). The CDR3 spans 14 residues. CDR3 region: CASSFGTGRNTIYF. The DNA for the CDR3 is TGTGCCAGCAGCTTTGGAACAGGGCGAAACACCATATATTTT.

This clonotype was counted a few times. This rearrangement joins TRBV5-4 to TRBJ2-2, with D maybe TRBD2 (5 bases). CDR3 length: 15 residues. V was shortened by 2 bases and J by 3 bases, with 11 bases between the two germline ends. Looked up from germline, CDR1 is SGHNT and CDR2 is YYREEE (reference sequence). This CDR3 is CASSFLVEDTGELFF. As DNA, the CDR3 is TGTGCCAGCAGCTTCTTAGTGGAGGACACCGGGGAGCTGTTTTTT.

This clonotype was seen a handful of times. The rearrangement joins TRBV5-1 to TRBJ1-6; D may be TRBD1 (6 bases). The CDR3 is 13 residues long. Germline V gives CDR1 SGHRS, CDR2 YFSETQ. V gave up 0 bases and J gave up 9 bases, with 7 bases separating them. Here the CDR3 reads CASSLGGRSPLHF. DNA of the CDR3: TGCGCCAGCAGCTTGGGGGGGCGTTCACCCCTCCACTTT.

The table lists this clonotype with many counts. CDR3 region: CASSLMGGSTDTQYF. The CDR3 region has the DNA TGTGCCAGCAGTTTGATGGGGGGCAGCACAGATACGCAGTATTTT. V usage is TRBV12-3 or TRBV12-4 and J usage is TRBJ2-3, with D possibly called TRBD1 or TRBD2 (6 bases each). V lost 3 bases and J 0 bases, leaving 10 bases between the germline ends. CDR3 length: 15 residues.

Ten or more counts support this clonotype. The J gene is TRBJ1-1, the V gene TRBV5-6; D uncertain. Per the germline V gene, CDR1 is SGHDT and CDR2 is YYEEEE. CDR3 length: 13 amino acids. V was clipped by 3 bases and J by 0 bases, with 6 bases between them. The CDR3 DNA reads as TGTGCCAGCAGCTGGGCCTTGAACACTGAAGCTTTCTTT. It translates to CASSWALNTEAFF.

This clonotype was counted between two and nine times. The chain recombines TRBV6-2 or TRBV6-3 with TRBJ2-7; weak D call: TRBD2 (7 bases). Germline loops: CDR1 MNHEY, CDR2 SVGEGT. This CDR3 region has 16 residues. The V end was cut by 6 bases, the J end by 2 bases, with 20 bases between. The CDR3 DNA is TGTGCCAGCAGCCGACTCGGGGGGCGCCATACCTACGAGCAGTACTTC. This encodes CASSRLGGRHTYEQYF.

This clonotype was seen only a few times. The chain joins TRBV28 to TRBJ2-7; 8 positions agree with TRBD2. Per the germline V gene, CDR1 is MDHEN and CDR2 is SYDVKM. Trimming removed 1 base from V and 1 base from J; junction bases left unmatched: 6. The CDR3 runs 16 residues. The CDR3 DNA reads TGTGCCAGCAGTTTATTCAAGCGGGAGCCATCCTACGAGCAGTACTTC. Protein product: CASSLFKREPSYEQYF. The full variable domain, in which reference TRBV28 and TRBJ2-7 provide the parts outside the CDR3, is DVKVTQSSRYLVKRTGEKVFLECVQDMDHENMFWYRQDPGLGLRLIYFSYDVKMKEKGDIPEGYSVSREKKERFSLILESASTNQTSMYLCASSLFKREPSYEQYFGPGTRLTVT.

V gene TRBV19 combines with J gene TRBJ1-1, with TRBD1 matching 7 bases. CDR1 and CDR2 (germline): LNHDA, SQIVND (reference sequence). V gave up 2 bases and J gave up 1 base; unmatched junction bases: 4. The CDR3 is 15 amino acids. CDR3 loop: CASSITGASNTEAFF. The CDR3 DNA reads as TGTGCCAGTAGTATAACAGGGGCTTCGAACACTGAAGCTTTCTTT.

J is TRBJ1-5 and V is TRBV2; no clear D. CDR3 size: 16 residues. The V end was cut by 1 base, the J end by 1 base, with 11 bases between. CDR1 and CDR2 from the germline V gene are SNHLY and FYNNEI. In nucleotides, the CDR3 is TGTGCCAGCAGTGAAGGGTCCACAGCGAGCAATCAGCCCCAGCATTTT. Translated, it gives CASSEGSTASNQPQHF.

The CDR3, as DNA: TGTGCCAGCAGGGGGGGACAGGGGCCAGGAGGCTACACCTTC. Amino acids: CASRGGQGPGGYTF. The V gene is TRBV2, the J gene TRBJ1-2, with 10 bases lining up with TRBD1. Unmatched junction bases numbered 9, after V lost 6 bases and J lost 8 bases. The length of the CDR3 is 14 residues. CDR1 and CDR2 (germline): SNHLY, FYNNEI.

This clonotype appeared a few times. The chain links TRBV7-9 to TRBJ2-5; possible D gene TRBD2, 5 bases. This CDR3 comprises 14 residues. V was clipped by 1 base and J by 2 bases, with 8 bases between them. CDR1 and CDR2 from the germline V gene are SEHNR and FQNEAQ (reference sequence). CDR3 DNA sequence: TGTGCCAGCAGCTTAGGAGGGCCTCAAGAGACCCAGTACTTC. It specifies CASSLGGPQETQYF.

This clonotype has ten or more counts. The V and J genes are TRBV7-7 and TRBJ2-3; 8 bases are shared with TRBD1. CDR3 length equals 15 residues. CDR1 and CDR2 (germline): SSHAT, FNYEAQ (reference sequence). V shed 5 bases, J shed 6 bases, and the junction held 10 bases outside the gene matches. The CDR3 DNA sequence: TGTGCCAGCAGCGAGGGTCGAACAGGGGGGGATACGCAGTATTTT. As protein: CASSEGRTGGDTQYF.

This clonotype occurred a few times. The chain has TRBV7-8 and TRBJ2-3, with 8 nucleotides matching TRBD2. Per germline, CDR1 SGHVS and CDR2 FQNEAQ. The CDR3 is 16 amino acids. V was pared by 3 bases and J by 5 bases, with 10 bases of the junction left unmatched. The CDR3: CASSLVGLVELDTQYF. The DNA for the CDR3 is TGTGCCAGCAGCTTGGTGGGACTAGTTGAGTTAGATACGCAGTATTTT. Together with reference TRBV7-8 and TRBJ2-3, the CDR3 gives the full variable domain: GAGVSQSPRYKVAKRGQDVALRCDPISGHVSLFWYQQALGQGPEFLTYFQNEAQLDKSGLPSDRFFAERPEGSVSTLKIQRTQQEDSAVYLCASSLVGLVELDTQYFGPGTRLTVL.

Points on this clonotype: A much larger clonotype is one base distant, so this may be a read error. The CDR3 does not close with the conserved phenylalanine or tryptophan, likely indicating a read error. V gene TRBV5-1 combines with J gene TRBJ1-5, with 10 positions matching TRBD1. Germline CDR1 is SGHRS and CDR2 is YFSETQ. CDR3 length: 15 residues. The J segment lost 5 bases and the V segment lost 6 bases, leaving 8 bases of the junction unmatched. CDR3 bases: TGCGCCAGCAAAACCGGGACAGGGGACTATCAGCCCCAGCATTAT. It encodes CASKTGTGDYQPQHY.

This clonotype was detected ten times or more. This chain links TRBV28 with TRBJ1-5; D is unresolved. The V gene's germline CDR1 is MDHEN and CDR2 SYDVKM. The CDR3 is 12 residues long. Between the trimmed V and J ends, which lost 10 bases and 4 bases, there was a span of 11 bases. CDR3 nucleotide sequence: TGTGCCATCGCCCTTCCGAATCAGCCCCAGCATTTT. Its translation: CAIALPNQPQHF.